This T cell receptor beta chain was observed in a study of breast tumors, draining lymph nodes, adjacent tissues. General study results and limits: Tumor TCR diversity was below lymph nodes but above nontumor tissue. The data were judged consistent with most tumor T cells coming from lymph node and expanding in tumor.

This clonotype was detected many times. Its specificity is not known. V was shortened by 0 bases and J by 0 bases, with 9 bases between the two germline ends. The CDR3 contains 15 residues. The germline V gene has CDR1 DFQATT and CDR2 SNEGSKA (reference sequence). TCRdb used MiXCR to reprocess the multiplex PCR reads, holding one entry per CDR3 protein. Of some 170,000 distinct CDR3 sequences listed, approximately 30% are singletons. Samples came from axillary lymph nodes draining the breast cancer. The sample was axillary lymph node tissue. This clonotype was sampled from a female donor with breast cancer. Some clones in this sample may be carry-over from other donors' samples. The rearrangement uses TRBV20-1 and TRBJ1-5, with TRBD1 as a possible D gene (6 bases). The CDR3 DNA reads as TGCAGTGCTAGAGATCGGGGGCTTAGCAATCAGCCCCAGCATTTT. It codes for CSARDRGLSNQPQHF.